The 27 T cell receptor beta chains given below trace back to one sample, sequenced in a study of blood T cell repertoires in COVID-19. The method was immunoSEQ multiplex PCR; TCRdb's version includes in-frame clones alone and lacks a portion of them. This table holds roughly 340,000 clones, approximately 87% found once. Source material: PBMCs or T cells enriched from blood (not recorded which). These receptors were taken from a man aged 35 to 55 in a cohort exposed to, infected with or recovered from COVID-19 (not recorded which).

Only a few counts were recorded for this clone. J is TRBJ1-4 and V is TRBV25-1; the D is unclear. This CDR3 spans 12 amino acids. The germline V gene has CDR1 MGHDK and CDR2 SYGVNS. V was clipped by 4 bases and J by 4 bases, with 4 bases between them. CDR3 DNA: TGTGCCAGCAGTGGTTATAATGAAAAACTGTTTTTT. The encoded protein is CASSGYNEKLFF.

The rearrangement uses TRBV29-1 and TRBJ2-3; 15 nucleotides agree with TRBD2. Unmatched junction bases numbered 2, after V lost 5 bases and J lost 5 bases. This CDR3 region has 14 residues. Germline lookup yields CDR1 SQVTM and CDR2 ANQGSEA. The CDR3, as DNA: TGCAGCGTTCGGACTAGCGGGAGGGAAGATACGCAGTATTTT. Protein sequence: CSVRTSGREDTQYF.

V usage is TRBV2 and J usage is TRBJ1-5; 9 nucleotides match TRBD1. Germline V gives CDR1 SNHLY, CDR2 FYNNEI. CDR3 length equals 16 residues. V dropped 6 bases and J dropped 5; count of bases not matched to a gene: 11. The DNA for the CDR3 is TGTGCCAGCAGCAAGACGGCGACAGGGGGTGATCAGCCCCAGCATTTT. It encodes CASSKTATGGDQPQHF.

The genes are TRBV5-1 and TRBJ1-1; D is perhaps TRBD1 (6 bases). This CDR3 contains 14 residues. Trimming left V 4 bases short and J 0 bases short, with 10 bases between. Germline V gene data show CDR1 as SGHRS and CDR2 as YFSETQ. The CDR3 protein is CASSRDTVNTEAFF. CDR3 sequence (DNA): TGCGCCAGCAGCAGGGACACGGTGAACACTGAAGCTTTCTTT.

CDR3 DNA sequence: TGTGCCAGCAGTTTATTGGGTGAGGTTAGCAATCAGCCCCAGCATTTT. It yields the protein CASSLLGEVSNQPQHF. This chain uses TRBV27 with TRBJ1-5; D remains ambiguous. V dropped 1 base and J dropped 0 bases, with 10 bases sitting between them. The CDR3 totals 16 residues. Germline CDR1 reads MNHEY; CDR2 reads SMNVEV (reference sequence).

The V and J genes are TRBV5-7 and TRBJ2-7; TRBD2 matches 9 bases. TRBV5-7 is marked as an open reading frame, function uncertain. The V segment lost 0 bases and the J segment 7 bases; nucleotides outside the gene matches: 11. CDR3 length equals 16 residues. The CDR3 reads CASSLGLREGVGEQYF. The CDR3 nucleotides read TGTGCCAGCAGCTTGGGGTTGCGGGAGGGCGTTGGGGAGCAGTACTTC.

The V and J genes are TRBV28 and TRBJ2-3; tentative D call: TRBD1 (6 bases). Trimming cost V 3 bases and J 0 bases, with 16 bases left between them. From germline, CDR1 is MDHEN and CDR2 SYDVKM. This CDR3 contains 17 residues. The CDR3, as DNA: TGTGCCAGCAGTTTTCCCGTCGACAGGATTAGCACAGATACGCAGTATTTT. Translation: CASSFPVDRISTDTQYF.

The genes are TRBV6-5 and TRBJ2-3, with TRBD1 as a possible D gene (5 bases). This CDR3 has 13 residues. The V gene's germline CDR1 is MNHEY and CDR2 SVGAGI. Trimming cost V 6 bases and J 9 bases, with 16 bases left between them. The CDR3 is CASRDQGVETQYF. As DNA, the CDR3 is TGTGCCAGCAGAGATCAAGGGGTAGAGACGCAGTATTTT.

V is TRBV5-1 and J is TRBJ1-6; 8 bases fit TRBD1. Germline V lookup: CDR1 SGHRS, CDR2 YFSETQ. This CDR3 has 14 residues. J lost 8 bases, V lost 4 bases, and 5 bases had no gene match. The chain's CDR3 is CASSIDRGDSPLHF. CDR3 sequence (DNA): TGCGCCAGCAGCATCGACAGGGGAGATTCACCCCTCCACTTT.

This clone has just a few counts. The chain recombines TRBV11-3 with TRBJ1-2, with 10 positions matching TRBD1. J lost 3 bases, V lost 5 bases, and 9 bases had no gene match. The CDR3 spans 16 residues. Germline CDR1 is SGHNT and CDR2 is YENEEA. CDR3 sequence reads: CASSQRQGASHYGYTF. CDR3 sequence (DNA): TGTGCCAGCAGCCAGAGACAGGGGGCATCTCACTATGGCTACACCTTC.

The J gene is TRBJ1-5, the V gene TRBV19; 7 bases map to TRBD1. Germline V gene data show CDR1 as LNHDA and CDR2 as SQIVND (reference sequence). Trimming took 5 bases from V and 3 from J; bases not matched to a gene: 7. The CDR3 has 15 residues. The CDR3 coding sequence is TGTGCCAGTAGTGCCAGGACAGGCCACAATCAGCCCCAGCATTTT. Its translation is CASSARTGHNQPQHF.

V and J are TRBV2 and TRBJ1-2; D possibly corresponds to TRBD1 (5 bases). This CDR3 comprises 14 residues. Trimming shortened V by 6 bases and J by 4 bases, and 15 bases separated the two germline ends. The germline CDR1 and CDR2 sequences are SNHLY and FYNNEI. CDR3 in DNA: TGTGCCAGCAGCCAACCCGGGGGAGGCTATGGCTACACCTTC. Protein product: CASSQPGGGYGYTF.

The chain joins TRBV3-1 (or the pseudogene TRBV3-2) to TRBJ2-1; 9 bases match TRBD2. The CDR3 is 16 amino acids. Germline V CDR1 and CDR2: LGHDT, YNNKEL (reference sequence). After removal of 0 bases from V and 6 bases from J, the junction contained 6 bases not matched to a gene. The DNA of the CDR3 is TGTGCCAGCAGCCAAGATTCGAGCGGGAGGTCCAATGAGCAGTTCTTC. It encodes CASSQDSSGRSNEQFF.

This rearrangement joins TRBV2 to TRBJ2-5; TRBD1 aligns across 8 bases. CDR1 and CDR2 (germline): SNHLY, FYNNEI. The CDR3 is 13 residues long. Trimming removed 6 bases from V and 5 bases from J; junction bases left unmatched: 5. The CDR3 DNA is TGTGCCAGCAGGTCCACAGGGGGGGAGACCCAGTACTTC. This gives the protein CASRSTGGETQYF.

The genes are TRBV5-4 and TRBJ2-1; possibly TRBD2 for D (7 bases). From germline, CDR1 is SGHNT and CDR2 YYREEE (reference sequence). Trimming shortened V by 3 bases and J by 7 bases, and 17 bases separated the two germline ends. The CDR3 has 15 amino acids. The CDR3 region is CASSSGGGSTNEQFF. The CDR3 nucleotides are TGTGCCAGCAGCTCCGGGGGCGGGAGTACGAATGAGCAGTTCTTC.

The chain carries TRBV27 and TRBJ2-1, with 8 bases lining up with TRBD2. J was trimmed by 3 bases and V by 0 bases; bases with no gene match: 4. Germline V gives CDR1 MNHEY, CDR2 SMNVEV (reference sequence). CDR3 length: 16 amino acids. The CDR3 DNA reads as TGTGCCAGCAGTTTATCTGCGGGAGGAGGCTACAATGAGCAGTTCTTC. Its translation is CASSLSAGGGYNEQFF.

The chain is built from TRBV7-9 and TRBJ2-2; 8 bases fit TRBD1. The ends lost 5 bases at V and 4 bases at J; junction bases unmatched: 9. The CDR3 contains 16 residues. CDR1 is SEHNR and CDR2 is FQNEAQ in the germline V gene (reference sequence). The CDR3 here is CASSTQGALGTGELFF. As DNA, the CDR3 is TGTGCCAGCAGCACCCAGGGGGCGCTGGGCACCGGGGAGCTGTTTTTT.

The chain recombines TRBV30 with TRBJ1-4, with D tentatively TRBD1 (6 bases). CDR1 and CDR2 (germline): GTSNPN, SVGIG (reference sequence). The CDR3 sequence is 14 residues long. Trimming took off 4 bases at V and 8 bases at J, with 17 bases between the two ends. The CDR3 sequence: CAWTSDRLMEKLFF. The CDR3 DNA reads TGTGCCTGGACCTCGGACAGATTAATGGAAAAACTGTTTTTT.

The gene calls are TRBV4-1 and TRBJ2-5, with TRBD1 as a possible D gene (6 bases). The V gene's germline CDR1 is MGHRA and CDR2 YSYEKL. V lost 0 bases and J lost 2, with 13 bases in between. The CDR3 totals 16 residues. CDR3 coding DNA: TGCGCCAGCAGCCAAGATGGGAACAGGGTACAAGAGACCCAGTACTTC. Translating it yields CASSQDGNRVQETQYF.

The chain recombines TRBV11-2 with TRBJ2-5; 7 bases match TRBD1. From germline, CDR1 is SGHAT and CDR2 FQNNGV. The V and J ends lost 6 bases and 4 bases, in that order; junction bases with no gene match: 8. CDR3 length: 14 amino acids. The CDR3 spells CASRKDRVIETQYF. In DNA form, the CDR3 reads TGTGCCAGCAGGAAAGACAGGGTTATAGAGACCCAGTACTTC. Filled out from reference TRBV11-2 and TRBJ2-5, the complete variable domain reads EAGVAQSPRYKIIEKRQSVAFWCNPISGHATLYWYQQILGQGPKLLIQFQNNGVVDDSQLPKDRFSAERLKGVDSTLKIQPAKLEDSAVYLCASRKDRVIETQYFGPGTRLLVL.

The rearrangement uses TRBV18 and TRBJ1-2; no clear D. This CDR3 comprises 15 residues. The germline V gene has CDR1 KGHSH and CDR2 LQKENI. V was clipped by 2 bases and J by 6 bases, with 16 bases between them. The CDR3 spells CASSPSGQWGNGYTF. CDR3 DNA: TGTGCCAGCTCACCAAGCGGCCAGTGGGGAAATGGCTACACCTTC.

Notes on this clone: Other nucleotide sequences from this sample produce the same CDR3. The gene calls are TRBV7-3 and TRBJ2-7, with 8 bases aligning to TRBD2. Per the germline V gene, CDR1 is SGHTA and CDR2 is FQGTGA. The length of the CDR3 is 13 residues. Trimming cost V 5 bases and J 4 bases; bases outside gene matches: 4. Written as DNA, the CDR3 is TGTGCCAGCAGCAGTGGACTAGCTTACGAGCAGTACTTC. It codes for CASSSGLAYEQYF. The full variable domain, with the rest looked up from reference TRBV7-3 and TRBJ2-7, is GAGVSQTPSNKVTEKGKYVELRCDPISGHTALYWYRQSLGQGPEFLIYFQGTGAADDSGLPNDRFFAVRPEGSVSTLKIQRTERGDSAVYLCASSSGLAYEQYFGPGTRLTVT.

CDR3 nucleotides: TGTGCCAGCAGCTTGTCGCGGGGGTTCACAGATACGCAGTATTTT. This encodes CASSLSRGFTDTQYF. The chain joins TRBV7-2 to TRBJ2-3, with TRBD2 matching over 7 bases. This CDR3 is 15 amino acids long. Germline V lookup: CDR1 SGHTA, CDR2 FQGNSA. V was clipped by 3 bases and J by 2 bases; unmatched bases: 5.

The chain recombines TRBV21-1 with TRBJ2-7; no DNA check was done on the table's D call, TRBD2. TRBV21-1 is classified as a pseudogene. This CDR3 has 14 amino acids. The CDR3, as DNA: TGTGCCAGCAGCAAGGGAGGGCGGGGCTTCGAGCAGTACTTC. It codes for CASSKGGRGFEQYF.

The chain combines TRBV6-1 with TRBJ2-1, with TRBD2 matching over 9 bases. Trimming cost V 4 bases and J 0 bases; bases outside gene matches: 7. CDR3 length equals 17 residues. Germline V CDR1 and CDR2: MNHNS, SASEGT. For the CDR3, the DNA is TGTGCCAGCAGTGGACTAGCGGAAGGGAGCTCCTACAATGAGCAGTTCTTC. It codes for CASSGLAEGSSYNEQFF.

This chain joins TRBV2 and TRBJ2-7; tentative D call: TRBD2 (5 bases). Germline CDR1 SNHLY, CDR2 FYNNEI. The CDR3 is made up of 11 amino acids. The germline V and J ends were trimmed by 7 bases and 3 bases, with 7 bases remaining between them. Here the CDR3 DNA reads TGTGCCAGCACCGCGGGCTACGAGCAGTACTTC. Its protein is CASTAGYEQYF.

This clone occurred once. The chain uses TRBV9 and TRBJ2-2; 8 bases match TRBD1. With 4 bases clipped from V and 4 bases from J, the junction kept 6 bases outside the gene matches. Germline lookup yields CDR1 SGDLS and CDR2 YYNGEE. The CDR3 sequence is 15 residues long. The CDR3 bases are TGTGCCAGCAGCCTGAGACAGGGGAGCACCGGGGAGCTGTTTTTT. Translating it yields CASSLRQGSTGELFF.